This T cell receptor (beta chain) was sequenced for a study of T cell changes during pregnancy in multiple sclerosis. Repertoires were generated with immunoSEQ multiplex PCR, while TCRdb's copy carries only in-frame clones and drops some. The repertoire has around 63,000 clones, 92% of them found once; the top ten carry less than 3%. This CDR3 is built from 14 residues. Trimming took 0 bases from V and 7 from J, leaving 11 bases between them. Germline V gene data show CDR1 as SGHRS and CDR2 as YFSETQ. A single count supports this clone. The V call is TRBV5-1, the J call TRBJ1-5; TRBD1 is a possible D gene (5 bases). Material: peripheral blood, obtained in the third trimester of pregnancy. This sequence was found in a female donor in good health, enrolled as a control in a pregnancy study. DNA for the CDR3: TGCGCCAGCAGCTTGGGGGGGGAGAAGCAGCCCCAGCATTTT. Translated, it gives CASSLGGEKQPQHF. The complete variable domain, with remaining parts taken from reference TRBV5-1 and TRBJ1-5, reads KAGVTQTPRYLIKTRGQQVTLSCSPISGHRSVSWYQQTPGQGLQFLFEYFSETQRNKGNFPGRFSGRQFSNSRSEMNVSTLELGDSALYLCASSLGGEKQPQHFGDGTRLSIL.